This T cell receptor (beta chain) stems from a study of blood T cells in healthy people across ages (dated by TCRdb to between 2014 and 2017). Context from the whole study: In model experiments, template switching captured roughly one uniquely barcoded TCR beta cDNA molecule for every two T cells. Using deep sequencing normalized with unique cDNA molecular identifiers, the study measured how TCR beta repertoire diversity changes with age. Donors were grouped into four age groups: young (average approximately 16 years), middle-aged (over 35), aged (around 56) and long-lived (about 82). To avoid experimental bias, donors of different ages were distributed randomly across sequencing lanes. Using the same blood draw, the study looked at two additional independent replicas of 1 million unique cDNA reads for two donors, one aged 18 to 30 and the other aged 80 or older.

Worth noting for this clonotype: No antigen is known for it. One base away there is no much larger clone; base qualities are not given.

Paper-wide results and their limitations: Observed TCR beta diversity per million T cells fell roughly linearly with age, and a significant reduction was already apparent by age approximately 41. The long-lived group showed more naive CD4+ T cells, fewer expanded clones and increased TCR diversity than the aged group, suggesting age selection. Since profiling was done on bulk unsorted PBMCs, naive and antigen-experienced compartments could not be conclusively compared. The percentage of naive T cells measured by flow cytometry correlated strongly with observed TCR beta diversity. The CMV infection status of donors was not known, potentially confounding age-related changes in expanded clonotypes. Estimates of total diversity from one million sequenced T cells were regarded as lower bounds and underestimates.

V lost 5 bases and J lost 2 bases; the stretch between them is 17 bases long. Via the germline V gene (reference sequence), CDR1 is DFQATT and CDR2 SNEGSKA. From the cysteine up to the phenylalanine, the CDR3 has a length of 15 residues. Only the CDR3 part of the read is kept: 45 bases, read in frame from the first base. Library preparation employed 5' RACE. The listed sequencing device is Illumina HiSeq 2500. A second PCR of about 7 to 12 cycles was run with a J-beta primer mix and a sample-barcoded 5' primer. A unique molecular identifier was introduced onto each TCR beta cDNA molecule by a template-switch 5' adaptor carrying 12 random nucleotides. Each sample yielded at least 2.5 million CDR3-containing paired-end reads. All of the RNA was converted into first-strand cDNA using the Mint cDNA synthesis kit, with a TRBC-specific oligonucleotide serving as the primer. All cDNA was treated with uracil-DNA glycosylase and then went through a first 18-cycle PCR with the universal primers M1SS and BC2_uni_R. The authors' analysis ran thus. For normalization, 1 million high-quality reads, each with a distinct molecular identifier, were randomly selected from each sample. Reads sharing molecular identifiers were discarded rather than binned into consensus sequences. CDR3 identification, clonotype clustering and error correction used MiTCR with a Q25 quality threshold and the strictest error-elimination algorithm. Lower-bound total TCR beta diversity was estimated with a nonparametric unseen species model using Euler transformation. Through fastp at Q25 and MiXCR, TCRdb rebuilt clones from the public reads, retaining in-frame beta chains. Each record represents a unique CDR3 protein, reported with the most common genes and DNA among its rows. TCRdb's processing, not the authors', yielded these V and J calls. In this sample the table shows over 700,000 distinct CDR3 sequences, 53% of which occur a single time. The leading ten clones occupy roughly 40% of the sample.

The donors were 40 or so Caucasian individuals from Russia, aged about 6 to 100 years, who were systemically healthy. Approximately 10 milliliters of peripheral blood were collected from each donor into EDTA-treated Vacutainer tubes. Ficoll-Paque density-gradient centrifugation was used to isolate PBMCs, with at least 7 million per sample. Total RNA, at least 6 micrograms per sample, was extracted from PBMCs with Trizol reagent. For every donor, an aliquot of PBMCs went through flow cytometry to measure the percentages of naive CD45RAhigh/CD27high T cells. The origin of this receptor is a man older than 75 in good health. Sequencing was performed on blood. The chain employs TRBV20-1 and TRBJ2-3, with no confidently assigned D gene. The sequenced DNA is TGCAGTGCTCCTTGGGTGGGAAGTTCCACAGATACGCAGTATTTT. It translates as CSAPWVGSSTDTQYF.